The clone carrying this T cell receptor beta chain is medium-sized (0.01 to 0.1%) by share. Its target is not known. The data are from a study of a mutant IDH1 vaccine in newly diagnosed glioma. Study-wide context: Beginning 4-6 weeks after radiotherapy alone, or with temozolomide cycles, vaccination took place. General study results and limits: It was approximately 93% of patients that developed vaccine-induced immune responses.

The method was immunoSEQ multiplex PCR; TCRdb's version includes in-frame clones alone and lacks a portion of them. Of over 40,000 clones listed, approximately 81% were seen once; the top ten hold around 4.5%. Time point of the sample: week 35, safety follow-up. Vaccinated patients received 300 ug of mutant IDH1 20-mer peptide per dose, with topical imiquimod. The CDR3 has 16 amino acids. V shed 1 base and J shed 1 base, with 13 bases lying between them. Germline V gene lookup returns CDR1 MGHRA and CDR2 YSYEKL. The J gene is TRBJ1-1, the V gene TRBV4-1; D is ambiguous. This sample comprised PBMCs, obtained from a glioma patient whose treatment included an IDH1 peptide vaccine. This TCR was recovered from a middle-aged woman with glioma. Some clones in this sample may be carry-over from other donors' samples. The CDR3 nucleotides read TGCGCCAGCAGCCAAGGTCTCTTCGGGTGGAACACTGAAGCTTTCTTT. Translated: CASSQGLFGWNTEAFF.